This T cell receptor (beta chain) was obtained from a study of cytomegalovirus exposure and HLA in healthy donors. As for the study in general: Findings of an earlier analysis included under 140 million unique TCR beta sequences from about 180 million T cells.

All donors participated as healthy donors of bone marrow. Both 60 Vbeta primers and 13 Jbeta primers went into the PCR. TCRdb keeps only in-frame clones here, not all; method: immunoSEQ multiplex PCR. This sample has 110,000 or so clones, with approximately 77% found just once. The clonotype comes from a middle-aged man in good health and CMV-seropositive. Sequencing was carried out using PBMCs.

CDR3 in DNA: TGTGCCAGCTCACCACTCGGGGGGGGTGACGGGGCGCAACCCCAGCATTTT. Translated, it gives CASSPLGGGDGAQPQHF. This chain connects TRBV18 to TRBJ1-5; the D gene is possibly TRBD1 (5 bases). Germline V gene lookup returns CDR1 KGHSH and CDR2 LQKENI. The CDR3 totals 17 residues. The V and J ends lost 1 base and 10 bases respectively, with 23 bases between them.